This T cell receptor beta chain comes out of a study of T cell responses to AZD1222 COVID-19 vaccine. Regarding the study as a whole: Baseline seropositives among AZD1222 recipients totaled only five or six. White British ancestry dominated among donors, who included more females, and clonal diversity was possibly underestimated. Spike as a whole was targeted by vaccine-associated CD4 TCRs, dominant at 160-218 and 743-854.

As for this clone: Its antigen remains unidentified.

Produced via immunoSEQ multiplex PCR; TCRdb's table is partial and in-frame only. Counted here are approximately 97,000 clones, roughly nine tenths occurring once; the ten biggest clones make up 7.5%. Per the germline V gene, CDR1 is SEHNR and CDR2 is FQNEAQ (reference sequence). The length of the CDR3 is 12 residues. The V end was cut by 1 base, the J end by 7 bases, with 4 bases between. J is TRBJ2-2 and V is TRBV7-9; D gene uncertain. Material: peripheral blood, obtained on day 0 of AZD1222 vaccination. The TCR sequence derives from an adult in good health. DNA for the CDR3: TGTGCCAGCAGCTTAGAGATCGGGGAGCTGTTTTTT. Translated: CASSLEIGELFF.